This T cell receptor (beta chain) was retrieved from a study of blood T cell repertoires in COVID-19. The V and J ends lost 0 bases and 0 bases, in that order; junction bases with no gene match: 1. Germline V lookup: CDR1 SGHRS, CDR2 YFSETQ. The CDR3 runs 16 residues. Profiled with immunoSEQ multiplex PCR; TCRdb holds only in-frame clones, not every one. The table has some 130,000 clones, approximately 86% seen once. Sequenced: PBMCs or T cells enriched from blood (not recorded which). The chain employs TRBV5-1 and TRBJ1-3; 9 bases fit TRBD1. This receptor was identified in a woman between 50 and 59 years old who had recovered from COVID-19. The DNA of the CDR3 is TGCGCCAGCAGCTTGGGGACAGGGGACTCTGGAAACACCATATATTTT. Translation: CASSLGTGDSGNTIYF.